This record looks at one TCR beta chain sequence and its context. Germline V CDR1 and CDR2: MNHEY, SVGAGI. Trimming took 0 bases from V and 7 from J, leaving 6 bases between them. This CDR3 has 13 residues. TCRdb independently ran MiXCR on the RT-PCR reads; one entry per CDR3 protein. This table has about 960,000 distinct CDR3 sequences, under 20% appearing once. The entry originates in a study of patients and donors after allogeneic stem cell transplantation. This clonotype originated in a human donor who was either an allogeneic HSCT recipient or a stem cell or donor lymphocyte infusion donor (not recorded which). It is not recorded whose cells these are; they may come from a transplant donor. This rearrangement joins TRBV6-5 to TRBJ2-2, with D possibly matching TRBD2 (5 bases). Source material: blood, either unsorted or a sorted T cell fraction (not recorded which). CDR3: CASSYSRDGELFF. Here the CDR3 DNA reads TGTGCCAGCAGTTACTCCCGGGACGGGGAGCTGTTTTTT.